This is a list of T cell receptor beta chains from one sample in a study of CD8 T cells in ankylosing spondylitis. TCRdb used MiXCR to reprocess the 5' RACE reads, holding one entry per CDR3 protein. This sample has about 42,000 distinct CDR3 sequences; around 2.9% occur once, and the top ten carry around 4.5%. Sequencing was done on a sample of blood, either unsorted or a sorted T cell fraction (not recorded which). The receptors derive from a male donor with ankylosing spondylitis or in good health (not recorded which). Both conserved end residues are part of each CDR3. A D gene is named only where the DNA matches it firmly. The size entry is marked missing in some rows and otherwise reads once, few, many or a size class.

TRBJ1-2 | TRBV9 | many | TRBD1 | TGTGCCAGCAGCGTAGGAGGGGGCCATGGCTACACCTTC | CASSVGGGHGYTF
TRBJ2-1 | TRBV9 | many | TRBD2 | TGTGCCAGCAGCGTAGGTTCCGGGACTAGAGGCCGTGAGCAGTTCTTC | CASSVGSGTRGREQFF
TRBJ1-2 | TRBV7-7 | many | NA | TGTGCCAGCAGCTACCTGGGAGGGCCCTCTTATGGCTACACCTTC | CASSYLGGPSYGYTF
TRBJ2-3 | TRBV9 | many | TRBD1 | TGTGCCAGCAGCCCTGGACAGGCAACAGATACGCAGTATTTT | CASSPGQATDTQYF
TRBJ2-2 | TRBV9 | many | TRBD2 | TGTGCCAGCAGCGTAGAGCTAGCGGGAGTTACGAACACCGGGGAGCTGTTTTTT | CASSVELAGVTNTGELFF
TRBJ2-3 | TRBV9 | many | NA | TGTGCCAGCAGCGTATTCGGTGATAGCGTGGCAACAGATACGCAGTATTTT | CASSVFGDSVATDTQYF
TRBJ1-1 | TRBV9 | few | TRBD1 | TGTGCCAGCAGCGTCTCCCAGGGGGCTGAGACTGAAGCTTTCTTT | CASSVSQGAETEAFF
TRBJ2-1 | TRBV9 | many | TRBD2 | TGTGCCAGCAGCGCGGGACTAGCGGTGTACAATGAGCAGTTCTTC | CASSAGLAVYNEQFF
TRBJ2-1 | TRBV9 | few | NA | TGTGCCAGCAGCTCCTCGGGGAGTAGGCCCTGGGATGAGCAGTTCTTC | CASSSSGSRPWDEQFF
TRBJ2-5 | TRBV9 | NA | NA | TGTGCCAGCAGCGTAGGTCTAGGAGGGACCCAGTACTTC | CASSVGLGGTQYF
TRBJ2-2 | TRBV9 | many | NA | TGTGCCAGCAACACAGGTATCACCGGGGAGCTGTTTTTT | CASNTGITGELFF
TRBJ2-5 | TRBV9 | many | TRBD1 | TGTGCCAGCAGCGTAGGGATGACAGGGGGCGGACAAGAGACCCAGTACTTC | CASSVGMTGGGQETQYF
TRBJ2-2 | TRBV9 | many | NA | TGTGCCAGCAGCGTAGAGGTAGCCTTGAACACCGGGGAGCTGTTTTTT | CASSVEVALNTGELFF
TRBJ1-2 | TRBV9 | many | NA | TGTGCCAGCAGCACGCCCCTGATGGGGTTCTACACCTTC | CASSTPLMGFYTF
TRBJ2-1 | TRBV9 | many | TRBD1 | TGTGCCAGCAGCAAAGCCCGGGGGACAGGTCCTTACAATGAGCAGTTCTTC | CASSKARGTGPYNEQFF
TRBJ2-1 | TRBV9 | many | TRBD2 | TGTGCCAGCACTCTAGCGGCCCAGGGCTCCTACAATGAGCAGTTCTTC | CASTLAAQGSYNEQFF
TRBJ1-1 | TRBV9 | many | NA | TGTGCCAGCAGCCTTCCAGGGGAGGACACTGAAGCTTTCTTT | CASSLPGEDTEAFF
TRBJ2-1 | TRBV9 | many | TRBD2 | TGTGCCAGCACCCGTTTGGGACTAGCGGGAGGTGAGAATGAGCAGTTCTTC | CASTRLGLAGGENEQFF
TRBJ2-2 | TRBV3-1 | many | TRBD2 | TGTGCCAGCAGCCAGCCCGGGGGGAAAGAACTTATTAACACCGGGGAGCTGTTTTTT | CASSQPGGKELINTGELFF
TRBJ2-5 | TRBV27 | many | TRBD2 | TGTGCCAGCAGTGAGAGCTATCTAGCGGGGCTTCAAGAGACCCAGTACTTC | CASSESYLAGLQETQYF
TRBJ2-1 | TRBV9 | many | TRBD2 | TGTGCCAGCAGCCCCCCCGGGGGGAGCTCCTACAATGAGCAGTTCTTC | CASSPPGGSSYNEQFF
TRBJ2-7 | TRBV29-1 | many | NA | TGCAGCGGGGAGGGGGGCTTGAACGAGCAGTACTTC | CSGEGGLNEQYF
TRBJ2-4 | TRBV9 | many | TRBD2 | TGTGCCAGCAGGGGACTAGCGGAAAACATTCAGTACTTC | CASRGLAENIQYF